The text below deals with one T cell receptor (beta chain). The antigen remains unidentified. These data belong to a study of cytomegalovirus exposure and HLA in healthy donors. Study-wide points: A prior analysis recorded that most TCR beta V segments were productive about 87% or about 30% of the time. Most TCR sequences were rare, but some public TCRs occurred in many donors. Associated with cytomegalovirus, according to the listing, were around 170 TCR beta chains.

The CDR3 loop spans 14 amino acids. V lost 2 bases, J lost 4 bases, and 4 bases stayed unmatched. Germline V lookup: CDR1 SGHNT, CDR2 YYREEE (reference sequence). The PCR was carried out with 60 Vbeta primers and 13 Jbeta primers. Data came from immunoSEQ multiplex PCR; TCRdb stores just in-frame clones and leaves some out. This table holds some 87,000 clones, around three quarters found once. This receptor was identified in a woman aged 45-59 years in good health and CMV-seropositive. Sequencing was performed on PBMCs. The rearrangement joins TRBV5-4 to TRBJ2-5; 8 bases agree with TRBD2. The CDR3 coding sequence is TGTGCCAGCAGCTTAGCGGGAGCCGCAGAGACCCAGTACTTC. The encoded protein is CASSLAGAAETQYF.